The rows below give T cell receptor beta chains drawn from one sample of a study of T cell repertoires in ileal Crohn's disease. Profiled with immunoSEQ multiplex PCR; TCRdb holds only in-frame clones, not every one. The table has roughly 3,500 clones, about 92% seen once. The specimen sequenced was ileal tissue. These receptors came from an adult with Crohn's disease. CDR3s include the opening cysteine and the closing phenylalanine or tryptophan. The size field is filled for only some rows; it gives once, few, many or a size class.

V: TRBV6-5; size: NA; J: TRBJ1-1; CDR3: CASSYSGVQAFF
V: TRBV28; size: NA; J: TRBJ1-1; CDR3: CASTTDGENTEAFF
V: TRBV6-1; size: NA; J: TRBJ1-4; CDR3: CASSEAPSEKLFF
V: TRBV11-2; size: NA; J: TRBJ2-3; CDR3: CASSLDRENTQYF
V: TRBV9; size: NA; J: TRBJ2-3; CDR3: CASSRTSGNTDTQYF
V: TRBV19; size: NA; J: TRBJ2-3; CDR3: CASSRTSGITDTQYF
V: TRBV14; size: once; J: TRBJ2-1; CDR3: CASSTPSGSYNEQFF
V: TRBV18; size: NA; J: TRBJ2-2; CDR3: CASSPRTGELFF
V: TRBV7-7; size: NA; J: TRBJ2-1; CDR3: CASSGGLAGSEQFF
V: TRBV2; size: NA; J: TRBJ1-4; CDR3: CASTRQGDEKLFF
V: TRBV11-2; size: NA; J: TRBJ2-3; CDR3: CASSYWEDTQYF
V: TRBV29-1; size: NA; J: TRBJ1-2; CDR3: CSVEAEGARRGYTF
V: TRBV19; size: NA; J: TRBJ2-7; CDR3: CASSILPGQGSYEQYF
V: TRBV6-6; size: NA; J: TRBJ1-1; CDR3: CASSRTGGTEAFF
V: TRBV4-3; size: NA; J: TRBJ2-1; CDR3: CASGSRAHNEQFF
V: TRBV7-8; size: NA; J: TRBJ1-2; CDR3: CASSLDLWQGGGYTF
V: TRBV6-5; size: NA; J: TRBJ2-1; CDR3: CASSYSRGREQFF
V: TRBV7-2; size: NA; J: TRBJ2-1; CDR3: CASSLDQGAYNEQFF
V: TRBV30; size: NA; J: TRBJ1-3; CDR3: CAWSFLSGNTIYF
V: TRBV19; size: NA; J: TRBJ1-4; CDR3: CASSTGQGREKLFF
V: TRBV21-1; size: NA; J: TRBJ1-2; CDR3: CASSNDREFRYGYTF
V: TRBV2; size: NA; J: TRBJ1-5; CDR3: CASSVGPAQHF
V: TRBV5-1; size: NA; J: TRBJ1-2; CDR3: CASSIRDKNYGYTF
V: TRBV4-2; size: NA; J: TRBJ1-6; CDR3: CASSQDPYNSPLHF
V: TRBV7-2; size: NA; J: TRBJ1-5; CDR3: CASSIYRGLDQPQHF
V: TRBV18; size: few; J: TRBJ2-7; CDR3: CASSQIQFSYEQYF
V: TRBV2; size: NA; J: TRBJ1-6; CDR3: CASSVNRKDSPLHF
V: TRBV5-4; size: NA; J: TRBJ1-4; CDR3: CASRRQGQGKLFF
V: TRBV5-6; size: NA; J: TRBJ1-2; CDR3: CASSLDGKLNYGYTF
V: TRBV7-2; size: once; J: TRBJ1-1; CDR3: CASSYRDTEAFF
V: TRBV15; size: NA; J: TRBJ1-2; CDR3: CATTKDPDFTGGYGYTF
V: TRBV7-2; size: NA; J: TRBJ2-7; CDR3: CASSLESSSEQYF
V: TRBV11-1; size: NA; J: TRBJ2-5; CDR3: CASSLAGRRETQYF
V: TRBV21-1; size: NA; J: TRBJ2-6; CDR3: CASSRQVRFSGANVLTF
V: TRBV7-9; size: NA; J: TRBJ1-3; CDR3: CASRSGTGISGNTIYF
V: TRBV7-8; size: NA; J: TRBJ2-7; CDR3: CASSTDREQYF
V: TRBV27; size: NA; J: TRBJ2-1; CDR3: CASSFLNRVDEQFF
V: TRBV11-1; size: NA; J: TRBJ1-1; CDR3: CASSSYSGTGNTEAFF
V: TRBV2; size: NA; J: TRBJ1-5; CDR3: CASMPDRSQPQHF
V: TRBV6-6; size: NA; J: TRBJ1-1; CDR3: CASSYRAMNTEAFF
V: TRBV6-5; size: NA; J: TRBJ2-3; CDR3: CASSYTGSYTDTQYF
V: TRBV7-8; size: few; J: TRBJ1-5; CDR3: CASSSRQGGQPQHF
V: TRBV6-1; size: NA; J: TRBJ2-2; CDR3: CACPRGTNTGELFF
V: TRBV4-3; size: NA; J: TRBJ2-5; CDR3: CASSHQNTGYQTQYF